These 21 T cell receptor beta chains originate from one sample sequenced in a study of post-analysis software for immune sequencing data. Study-wide findings and caveats: TRBV segments more frequent in patients than in controls numbered about five and included TRBV5-6, TRBV5-1 and TRBV20-1.

Sequencing libraries made from TCR beta cDNA carried unique molecular identifiers. Using its own MiXCR run on the PCR reads, TCRdb lists one record per CDR3 protein. The sample contains approximately 730,000 distinct CDR3 sequences, about 43% of which appear only once. Their antigen targets remain unknown. Sequencing was performed on blood. The origin of the receptors is a girl aged 5-17 years with multiple sclerosis.

The V call is TRBV24-1, the J call TRBJ2-1; 7 nucleotides align to TRBD2. This CDR3 has 16 residues. CDR1 is KGHDR, CDR2 SFDVKD, per germline. V was clipped by 2 bases and J by 0 bases; unmatched bases: 3. The CDR3 loop reads CATSDSVAGSYNEQFF. The CDR3 bases are TGTGCCACCAGTGATTCCGTAGCGGGCTCCTACAATGAGCAGTTCTTC.

The V and J genes are TRBV29-1 and TRBJ1-2; D is undetermined. The ends were cut back, 7 bases at V and 11 bases at J, with 8 bases in the middle. Germline V gives CDR1 SQVTM, CDR2 ANQGSEA. This CDR3 is built from 8 residues. The CDR3 DNA sequence: TGCAGCGGTGATGATTACACCTTC. This encodes CSGDDYTF.

The chain carries TRBV7-2 and TRBJ2-7, with 9 bases fitting TRBD2. Germline V gene data show CDR1 as SGHTA and CDR2 as FQGNSA. Losses at the gene ends were 5 bases for V and 2 bases for J; bases not matched to a gene: 10. This CDR3 has 16 residues. The CDR3 DNA follows: TGTGCCAGCAGCCTGGGGGCTAGCGGGAACACCTACGAGCAGTACTTC. Residues: CASSLGASGNTYEQYF.

This sequence joins TRBV27 and TRBJ2-3, with 8 bases aligning to TRBD2. Trimming cost V 6 bases and J 8 bases; bases outside gene matches: 10. This CDR3 region has 14 residues. In germline, CDR1 is MNHEY, CDR2 SMNVEV (reference sequence). This chain's CDR3 is CASRWERGSGTQYF. CDR3 bases: TGTGCCAGCAGATGGGAGCGGGGGTCGGGTACGCAGTATTTT.

V is TRBV12-3 or TRBV12-4 and J is TRBJ2-5, with D perhaps TRBD2 (6 bases). The CDR3 extends over 13 amino acids. The V and J ends lost 6 bases and 10 bases respectively, with 18 bases between them. As DNA, the CDR3 is TGTGCCAGCAGGGAACTAGCCGCCGCGGACCAGTACTTC. As protein: CASRELAAADQYF.

This clonotype turned up a few times. The rearrangement uses TRBV6-6 and TRBJ1-1; 8 bases agree with TRBD1. The trim removed 8 bases at V and 8 bases at J, leaving 10 bases unmatched. Looked up from germline, CDR1 is MNHNY and CDR2 is SVGAGI (reference sequence). The CDR3 covers 13 residues. CDR3 protein: CASLGQGAIEAFF. In DNA form, the CDR3 reads TGTGCCAGCCTAGGGCAGGGGGCTATCGAAGCTTTCTTT.

The table lists this clonotype with a few counts. The gene calls are TRBV6-1 and TRBJ2-5; 11 bases agree with TRBD2. With the DNA end fitting TRBJ2-7 better, the J assignment may be wrong. The CDR3 runs 15 residues. Germline lookup yields CDR1 MNHNS and CDR2 SASEGT. CDR3 nucleotides: TGTGCCAGCAGTGAAGCACTAGCGGGAGCCTACGAGCAGTACTTC. This sequence encodes CASSEALAGAYEQYF.

This chain links TRBV7-9 with TRBJ2-7, with 9 bases lining up with TRBD1. With V trimmed by 4 bases and J by 3 bases, 7 bases remained unmatched. This CDR3 is built from 15 residues. The germline V gene encodes CDR1 SEHNR and CDR2 FQNEAQ (reference sequence). The CDR3 DNA follows: TGTGCCAGCAGCTCCAGGACAGGGGCAAACTACGAGCAGTACTTC. Translated: CASSSRTGANYEQYF.

This clonotype appeared a few times. The CDR3 loop reads CASRLGGGSPLHF. CDR3 coding DNA: TGTGCCAGCAGGCTAGGGGGCGGCTCACCCCTCCACTTT. The rearrangement links TRBV7-6 to TRBJ1-6, with 7 positions matching TRBD1. V was clipped by 6 bases and J by 10 bases; unmatched bases: 6. Per the germline V gene, CDR1 is SGHVS and CDR2 is FNYEAQ. This CDR3 region has 13 residues.

V gene TRBV6-6 combines with J gene TRBJ1-1; D is unresolved. From germline, CDR1 is MNHNY and CDR2 SVGAGI (reference sequence). Trimming stripped 7 bases from V and 1 base from J, with 7 bases between. The CDR3 has 12 residues. The CDR3: CASNIGNTEAFF. The CDR3 DNA reads TGTGCCAGCAATATCGGGAACACTGAAGCTTTCTTT.

The sample holds a few counts of this clonotype. The chain recombines TRBV20-1 with TRBJ1-2; D ambiguous. Germline lookup yields CDR1 DFQATT and CDR2 SNEGSKA (reference sequence). CDR3 size: 10 residues. Trimming stripped 5 bases from V and 12 bases from J, with 13 bases between. The CDR3 bases are TGCAGTGCTGGGCAGTTTCTTGACACCTTC. Its translation: CSAGQFLDTF.

The rearrangement joins TRBV6-1 to TRBJ2-3; 9 nucleotides align to TRBD2. J gave up 0 bases and V 6 bases, and 4 bases lay outside the gene matches. From germline, CDR1 is MNHNS and CDR2 SASEGT. This CDR3 region has 15 residues. The CDR3 loop is CASRLAGPSTDTQYF. CDR3 bases: TGTGCCAGCAGGCTAGCGGGACCTAGCACAGATACGCAGTATTTT.

V usage is TRBV7-3 and J usage is TRBJ1-2; 9 bases are a match to TRBD1. The germline V gene encodes CDR1 SGHTA and CDR2 FQGTGA. This CDR3 is built from 14 residues. J gave up 4 bases and V 8 bases, and 8 bases lay outside the gene matches. CDR3 in DNA: TGTGCCAGCGGCCCGGGACAGGGAAGCTATGGCTACACCTTC. Its protein is CASGPGQGSYGYTF. Looking up the rest from reference TRBV7-3 and TRBJ1-2 gives the full variable domain: GAGVSQTPSNKVTEKGKYVELRCDPISGHTALYWYRQSLGQGPEFLIYFQGTGAADDSGLPNDRFFAVRPEGSVSTLKIQRTERGDSAVYLCASGPGQGSYGYTFGSGTRLTVV.

This clonotype showed up just once. The gene calls are TRBV10-3 and TRBJ2-7, with D tentatively TRBD2 (5 bases). Germline V gene lookup returns CDR1 ENHRY and CDR2 SYGVKD. The V end was cut by 3 bases, the J end by 2 bases, with 20 bases between. CDR3 length equals 17 residues. CDR3: CAISDPGRAGGPYEQYF. Written as DNA, the CDR3 is TGTGCCATCAGTGACCCCGGACGCGCGGGCGGCCCCTACGAGCAGTACTTC.

In this sample, this clonotype turned up many times. The V and J genes are TRBV29-1 and TRBJ1-2; tentative D call: TRBD1 (5 bases). V was pared by 4 bases and J by 8 bases, with 11 bases between. The CDR3 is 11 amino acids. Germline V gene data show CDR1 as SQVTM and CDR2 as ANQGSEA. The CDR3 nucleotides are TGCAGCGTTGGGGGCTCCGACGGCTACACCTTC. Translation: CSVGGSDGYTF.

The chain is built from TRBV9 and TRBJ2-2; D may be TRBD2 (5 bases). CDR1 is SGDLS, CDR2 YYNGEE, per germline. The V gene lost 0 bases and the J gene lost 3 bases, with 15 bases spanning the gap. The CDR3 consists of 17 residues. CDR3 amino acids: CASSVVTTPGDTGELFF. The CDR3 nucleotides read TGTGCCAGCAGCGTAGTGACGACTCCCGGGGACACCGGGGAGCTGTTTTTT.

The rearrangement joins TRBV5-1 to TRBJ2-4; 9 positions agree with TRBD2. J lost 5 bases, V lost 7 bases, and 7 bases had no gene match. The CDR3 consists of 14 residues. The germline V gene has CDR1 SGHRS and CDR2 YFSETQ. Here the CDR3 DNA reads TGCGCCAGCGCCTCTGGGACTAGCCAAAACATTCAGTACTTC. Its protein is CASASGTSQNIQYF.

Only a few counts were recorded for this clonotype. The V and J genes are TRBV20-1 and TRBJ1-5; D not certain. The CDR3 runs 16 residues. Germline-derived CDR1 and CDR2 are DFQATT and SNEGSKA (reference sequence). V lost 0 bases and J lost 0, with 12 bases in between. CDR3 residues: CSARDATDDSNQPQHF. The CDR3 region has the DNA TGCAGTGCTAGAGATGCAACGGATGATAGCAATCAGCCCCAGCATTTT.

V usage is TRBV10-3 and J usage is TRBJ1-2; D gene unclear. Per germline, CDR1 ENHRY and CDR2 SYGVKD. V was shortened by 6 bases and J by 0 bases, with 11 bases between the two germline ends. The CDR3 runs 14 residues. The CDR3 sequence is CAIRSGATNYGYTF. As DNA, the CDR3 is TGTGCCATCAGATCGGGAGCGACTAACTATGGCTACACCTTC.

This clonotype was seen just once. The gene calls are TRBV12-3 or TRBV12-4 and TRBJ2-6, with no clear D. The CDR3 is 15 amino acids. V was cut by 5 bases and J by 4 bases, with 12 bases left in between. The CDR3 sequence: CASSEMGAGANVLTF. In nucleotides, the CDR3 is TGTGCCAGCAGTGAGATGGGCGCGGGGGCCAACGTCCTGACTTTC.

Here the CDR3 reads CASSSGLQNNEQFF. CDR3 bases: TGTGCCAGCAGCTCGGGACTTCAAAACAATGAGCAGTTCTTC. This sequence joins TRBV11-2 and TRBJ2-1, with a weak D call TRBD2 (6 bases). V was clipped by 4 bases and J by 5 bases, with 12 bases between them. The germline V gene encodes CDR1 SGHAT and CDR2 FQNNGV. The CDR3 runs 14 residues.